Following are 8 T cell receptor beta chains from one sample sequenced in a study of shared clonotypes between healthy human individuals. The assay was immunoSEQ multiplex PCR, and TCRdb's table has in-frame clones only and misses some. The sample yields more than 2,000,000 clones, roughly 93% seen once. The specimen sequenced was naive CD4+ T cells from PBMCs. The subset here: CD45RA+ positively selected. All receptors derive from a young man in good health. Some clones in this sample may be carry-over from other donors' samples.

V and J are TRBV7-2 and TRBJ1-5, with D uncertain. V lost 2 bases and J lost 1, with 9 bases in between. The V gene's germline CDR1 is SGHTA and CDR2 FQGNSA. There are 15 residues in the CDR3. CDR3 sequence reads: CASSLRHSSNQPQHF. The CDR3 nucleotides read TGTGCCAGCAGCTTAAGACACTCAAGCAATCAGCCCCAGCATTTT.

This chain connects TRBV4-1 to TRBJ2-7, with D possibly TRBD2 on 6 matching bases. V was clipped by 4 bases and J by 3 bases, with 16 bases between them. The CDR3 is 15 residues long. Germline V gene sequence: CDR1 MGHRA, CDR2 YSYEKL. The CDR3 region has the DNA TGCGCCAGCAGCCCAGTCGGGGGTTGGGGCTACGAGCAGTACTTC. It translates to CASSPVGGWGYEQYF.

The chain uses TRBV11-2 and TRBJ2-7; D is unclear. V was trimmed by 5 bases and J by 5 bases, leaving 19 bases between them. Germline V lookup: CDR1 SGHAT, CDR2 FQNNGV. This CDR3 is built from 15 residues. CDR3 sequence: CASSAGPNRPNEQYF. CDR3 DNA: TGTGCCAGCAGCGCAGGACCCAACCGACCCAACGAGCAGTACTTC.

This sequence joins TRBV6-5 and TRBJ1-5; 8 bases agree with TRBD1. In germline, CDR1 is MNHEY, CDR2 SVGAGI. With V trimmed by 4 bases and J by 11 bases, 10 bases remained unmatched. The CDR3 runs to 14 residues. In DNA form, the CDR3 reads TGTGCCAGCAGTTTAAACAGGGGGGGAAAGACCCAGCATTTT. Protein sequence: CASSLNRGGKTQHF.

Remarks on this clone: Other DNA sequences in this sample translate to the same CDR3. The chain employs TRBV20-1 and TRBJ2-3; TRBD2 might be the D (5 bases). Trimming cost V 5 bases and J 4 bases, with 7 bases left between them. The length of the CDR3 is 11 residues. The germline CDR1 and CDR2 sequences are DFQATT and SNEGSKA (reference sequence). CDR3: CSAAGADTQYF. In DNA, the CDR3 is TGCAGTGCTGCCGGGGCAGATACGCAGTATTTT.

J is TRBJ1-2 and V is TRBV5-6; D is uncertain. CDR1 SGHDT and CDR2 YYEEEE come from the germline V gene. The CDR3 has 12 amino acids. Trimming removed 4 bases from V and 8 bases from J, with 12 bases in between. CDR3 sequence: CASSPGMGGYTF. The CDR3 DNA follows: TGTGCCAGCAGCCCCGGGATGGGGGGCTACACCTTC. The full variable domain, its missing parts supplied by reference TRBV5-6 and TRBJ1-2, is DAGVTQSPTHLIKTRGQQVTLRCSPKSGHDTVSWYQQALGQGPQFIFQYYEEEERQRGNFPDRFSGHQFPNYSSELNVNALLLGDSALYLCASSPGMGGYTFGSGTRLTVV.

The chain is built from TRBV4-1 and TRBJ1-2; 9 bases agree with TRBD1. The germline CDR1 and CDR2 sequences are MGHRA and YSYEKL. The CDR3 is made up of 16 amino acids. The V and J ends lost 4 bases and 8 bases, in that order; junction bases with no gene match: 14. The CDR3: CASSRVNPGQGEGYTF. For the CDR3, the DNA is TGCGCCAGCAGCCGGGTTAATCCGGGACAGGGAGAGGGCTACACCTTC.

To note about this clone: Other DNA sequences within the sample encode an identical CDR3. The rearrangement uses TRBV30 and TRBJ2-2; no clear D gene. The germline V gene encodes CDR1 GTSNPN and CDR2 SVGIG (reference sequence). Trimming cost V 1 base and J 0 bases, with 6 bases left between them. The CDR3 consists of 14 residues. The CDR3 DNA reads as TGTGCCTGGAGTGCCGGTGCGAACACCGGGGAGCTGTTTTTT. This sequence encodes CAWSAGANTGELFF.